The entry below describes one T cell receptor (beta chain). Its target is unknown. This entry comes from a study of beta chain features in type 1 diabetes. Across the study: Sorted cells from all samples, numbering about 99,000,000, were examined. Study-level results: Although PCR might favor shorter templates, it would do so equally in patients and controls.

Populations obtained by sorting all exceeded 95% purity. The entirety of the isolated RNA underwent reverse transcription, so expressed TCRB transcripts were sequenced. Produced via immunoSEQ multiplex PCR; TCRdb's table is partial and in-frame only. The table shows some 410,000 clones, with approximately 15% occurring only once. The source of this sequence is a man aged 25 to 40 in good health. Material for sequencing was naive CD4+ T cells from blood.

The CDR3 loop reads CASSRPAGTQRDTQYF. CDR3 in DNA: TGTGCCAGCAGTCGCCCGGCCGGGACCCAGCGGGATACGCAGTATTTT. V and J are TRBV7-9 and TRBJ2-3; either TRBD1 or TRBD2 may fit D (5 bases each). This CDR3 contains 16 residues. Trimming removed 6 bases at V and 6 bases at J, with 22 bases between. CDR1 is SEHNR and CDR2 is FQNEAQ in the germline V gene (reference sequence).